This T cell receptor beta chain stems from a study of cytomegalovirus exposure and HLA in healthy donors. Study-level information: Most genotyped donors, 75% to 85% of around 370, had Caucasian-associated genetic ancestry.

Turning to this clone: Antigen: not known.

The V segment lost 2 bases and the J segment 9 bases; nucleotides outside the gene matches: 14. The germline V gene has CDR1 SGHDN and CDR2 FVKESK. There are 16 residues in the CDR3. The study ran its PCR with 60 Vbeta and 13 Jbeta primers. Here immunoSEQ multiplex PCR was the method, and the copy in TCRdb shows in-frame clones only, minus some. The sample consists of roughly 140,000 clones, 70% to 85% of them appearing once. Findings and caveats of the study: Confirmation was obtained in vitro that a few CMV-associated chains are specific for CMV antigens. Later work showed greater clonal expansion in HLA-associated TCR beta chains than in equally common others.

The V call is TRBV14, the J call TRBJ2-3, with 7 bases that match TRBD2. Sequenced: PBMCs. The clonotype originates from a male donor in good health and CMV-seronegative. CDR3 in amino acids: CASSQYYAAGDQTQYF. The CDR3 nucleotides are TGTGCCAGCAGCCAATATTACGCTGCGGGAGATCAGACGCAGTATTTT.